This paragraph reports one T cell receptor (beta chain). Authors' analysis steps: Cell counts per sample came from amplifying reference gene primers. Sequenced by immunoSEQ multiplex PCR; TCRdb stores in-frame clones only, minus some. That table supplies the V and J calls and clone size; D and trimming were determined from the DNA. The sample includes about 230,000 clones, over 70% seen only once; the top ten take about 8%. This sample is part of a study of blood T cell repertoires in COVID-19. Study-level information: The United States, Italy and Spain were the sources of the acute and convalescent COVID-19 samples. In each case, the material was cDNA or gDNA derived from T cells, B-cell-depleted T cells, or PBMCs.

Germline V CDR1 and CDR2: LGHNT, FRNRAP. Trimming at V came to 5 bases and at J to 5 bases, leaving 8 bases not matched to a gene. The CDR3 totals 15 residues. V and J are TRBV12-5 and TRBJ1-1; 10 nucleotides align to TRBD1. Material: peripheral blood. The receptor's source is a woman aged 80 or older with acute or convalescent COVID-19. CDR3 nucleotides: TGTGCTAGTGGTAACCGACAGGGGGCTATGACTGAAGCTTTCTTT. Translated, it gives CASGNRQGAMTEAFF.